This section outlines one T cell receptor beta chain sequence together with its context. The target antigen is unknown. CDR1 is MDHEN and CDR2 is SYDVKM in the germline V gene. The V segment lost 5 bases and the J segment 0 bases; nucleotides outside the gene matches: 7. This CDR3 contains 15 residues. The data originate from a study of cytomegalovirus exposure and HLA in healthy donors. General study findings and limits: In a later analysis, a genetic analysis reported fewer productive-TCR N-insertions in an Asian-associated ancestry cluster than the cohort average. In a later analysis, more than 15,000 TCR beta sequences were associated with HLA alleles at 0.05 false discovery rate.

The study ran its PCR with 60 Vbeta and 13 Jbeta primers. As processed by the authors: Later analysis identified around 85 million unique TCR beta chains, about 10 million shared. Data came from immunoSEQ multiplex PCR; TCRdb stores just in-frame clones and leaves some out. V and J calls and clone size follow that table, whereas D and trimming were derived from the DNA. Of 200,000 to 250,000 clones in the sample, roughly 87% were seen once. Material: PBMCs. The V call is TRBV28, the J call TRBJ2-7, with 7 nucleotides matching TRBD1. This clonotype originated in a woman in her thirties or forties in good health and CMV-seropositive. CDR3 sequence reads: CASSRTGTVSYEQYF. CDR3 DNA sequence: TGTGCCAGCAGTCGGACCGGGACAGTCTCCTACGAGCAGTACTTC. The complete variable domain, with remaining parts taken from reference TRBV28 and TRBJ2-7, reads DVKVTQSSRYLVKRTGEKVFLECVQDMDHENMFWYRQDPGLGLRLIYFSYDVKMKEKGDIPEGYSVSREKKERFSLILESASTNQTSMYLCASSRTGTVSYEQYFGPGTRLTVT.